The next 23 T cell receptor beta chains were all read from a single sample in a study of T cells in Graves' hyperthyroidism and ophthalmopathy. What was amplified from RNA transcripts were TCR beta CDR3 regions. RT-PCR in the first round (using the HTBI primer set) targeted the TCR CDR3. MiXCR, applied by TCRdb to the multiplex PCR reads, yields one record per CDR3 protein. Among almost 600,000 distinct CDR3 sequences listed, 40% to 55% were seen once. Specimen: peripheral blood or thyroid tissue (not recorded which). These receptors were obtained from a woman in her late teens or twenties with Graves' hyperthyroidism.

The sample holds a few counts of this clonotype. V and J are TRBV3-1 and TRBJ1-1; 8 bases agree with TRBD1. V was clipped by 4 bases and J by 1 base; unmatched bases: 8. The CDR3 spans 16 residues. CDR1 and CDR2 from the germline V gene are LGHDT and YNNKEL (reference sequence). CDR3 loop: CASSPRTGRANTEAFF. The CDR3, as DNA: TGTGCCAGCAGCCCCCGGACAGGGAGGGCGAACACTGAAGCTTTCTTT.

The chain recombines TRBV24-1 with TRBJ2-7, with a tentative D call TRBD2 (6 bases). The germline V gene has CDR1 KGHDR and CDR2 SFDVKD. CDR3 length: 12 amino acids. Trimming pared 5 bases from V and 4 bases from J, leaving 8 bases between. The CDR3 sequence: CATSAGRYEQYF. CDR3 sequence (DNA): TGTGCCACCAGTGCTGGGAGGTACGAGCAGTACTTC.

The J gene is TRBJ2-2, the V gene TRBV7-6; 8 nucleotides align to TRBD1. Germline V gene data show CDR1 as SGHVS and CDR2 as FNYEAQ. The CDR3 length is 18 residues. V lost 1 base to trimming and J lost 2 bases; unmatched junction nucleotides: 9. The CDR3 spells CASSLGPGGSGNTGELFF. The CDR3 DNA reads TGTGCCAGCAGCTTAGGGCCAGGGGGCTCTGGAAACACCGGGGAGCTGTTTTTT.

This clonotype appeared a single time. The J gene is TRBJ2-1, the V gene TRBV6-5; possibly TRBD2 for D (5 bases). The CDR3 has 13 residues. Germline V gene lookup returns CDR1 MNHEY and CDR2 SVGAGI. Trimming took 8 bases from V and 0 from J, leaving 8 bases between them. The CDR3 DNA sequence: TGTGCCAGCTGCCGGGGCTCCTACAATGAGCAGTTCTTC. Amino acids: CASCRGSYNEQFF.

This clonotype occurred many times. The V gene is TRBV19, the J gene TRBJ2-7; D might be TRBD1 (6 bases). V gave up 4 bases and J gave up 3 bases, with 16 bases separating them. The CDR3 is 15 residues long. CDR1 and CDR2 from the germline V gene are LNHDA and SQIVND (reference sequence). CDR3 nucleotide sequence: TGTGCCAGTAGTAGAGGGACACCGACCGTCTACGAGCAGTACTTC. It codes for CASSRGTPTVYEQYF.

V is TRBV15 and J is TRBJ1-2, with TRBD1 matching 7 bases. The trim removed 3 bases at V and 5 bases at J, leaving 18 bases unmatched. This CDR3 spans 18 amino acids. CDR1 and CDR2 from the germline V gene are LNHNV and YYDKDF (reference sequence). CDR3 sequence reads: CATSSLYSPGTAQYGYTF. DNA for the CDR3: TGTGCCACCAGCAGTTTATACTCCCCCGGGACAGCGCAATATGGCTACACCTTC.

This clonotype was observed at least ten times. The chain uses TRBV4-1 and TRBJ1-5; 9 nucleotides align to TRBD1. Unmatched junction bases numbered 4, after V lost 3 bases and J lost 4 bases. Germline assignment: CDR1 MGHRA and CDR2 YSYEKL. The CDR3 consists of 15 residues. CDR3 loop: CASSHPGQGNQPQHF. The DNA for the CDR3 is TGCGCCAGCAGCCATCCGGGACAGGGAAATCAGCCCCAGCATTTT.

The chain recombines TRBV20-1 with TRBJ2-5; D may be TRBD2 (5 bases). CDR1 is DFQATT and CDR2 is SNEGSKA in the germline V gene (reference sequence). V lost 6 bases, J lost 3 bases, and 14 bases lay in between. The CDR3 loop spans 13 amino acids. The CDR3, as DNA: TGCAGTGCCCGAAGCCCCGGGAAAGAGACCCAGTACTTC. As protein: CSARSPGKETQYF.

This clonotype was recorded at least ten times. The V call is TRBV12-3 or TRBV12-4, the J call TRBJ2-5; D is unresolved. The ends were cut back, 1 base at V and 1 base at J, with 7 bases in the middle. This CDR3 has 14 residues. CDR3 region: CASSLELFQETQYF. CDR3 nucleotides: TGTGCCAGCAGTTTAGAACTTTTCCAAGAGACCCAGTACTTC.

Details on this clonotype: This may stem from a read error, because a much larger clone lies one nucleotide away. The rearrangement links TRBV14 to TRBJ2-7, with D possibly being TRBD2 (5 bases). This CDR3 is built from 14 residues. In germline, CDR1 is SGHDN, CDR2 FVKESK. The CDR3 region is CVSSQEVGRDSLYF. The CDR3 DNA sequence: TGTGTCAGCAGCCAAGAGGTCGGTCGGGATAGTCTGTACTTC.

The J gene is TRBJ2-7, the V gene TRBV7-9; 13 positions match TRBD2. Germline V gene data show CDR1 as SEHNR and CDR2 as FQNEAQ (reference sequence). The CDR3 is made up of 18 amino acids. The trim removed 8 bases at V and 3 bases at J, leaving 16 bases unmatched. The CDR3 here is CASYPRRTSGSSLYEQYF. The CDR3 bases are TGTGCCAGCTACCCCCGCCGGACTAGCGGGAGCTCCCTCTACGAGCAGTACTTC.

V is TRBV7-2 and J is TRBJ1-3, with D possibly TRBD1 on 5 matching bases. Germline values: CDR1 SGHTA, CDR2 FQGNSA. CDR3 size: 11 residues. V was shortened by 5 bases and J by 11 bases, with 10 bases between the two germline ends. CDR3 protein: CTSSQGRSIYF. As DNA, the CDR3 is TGTACCAGCAGCCAGGGACGCTCCATATATTTT. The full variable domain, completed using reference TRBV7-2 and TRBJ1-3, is GAGVSQSPSNKVTEKGKDVELRCDPISGHTALYWYRQSLGQGLEFLIYFQGNSAPDKSGLPSDRFSAERTGGSVSTLTIQRTQQEDSAVYLCTSSQGRSIYFGEGSWLTVV.

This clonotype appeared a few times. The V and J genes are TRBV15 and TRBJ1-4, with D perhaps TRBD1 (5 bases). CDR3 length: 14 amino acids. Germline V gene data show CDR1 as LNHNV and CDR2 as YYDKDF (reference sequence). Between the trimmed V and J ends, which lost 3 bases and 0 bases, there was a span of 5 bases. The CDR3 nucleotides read TGTGCCACCAGCAGGACAGCAACTAATGAAAAACTGTTTTTT. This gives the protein CATSRTATNEKLFF.

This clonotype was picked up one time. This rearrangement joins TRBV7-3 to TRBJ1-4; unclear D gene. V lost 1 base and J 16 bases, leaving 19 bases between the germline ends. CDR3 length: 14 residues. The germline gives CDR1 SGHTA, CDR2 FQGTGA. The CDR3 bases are TGTGCCAGCAGCTTAAACCCCGCGGGGAATGAGCAGTTTTTT. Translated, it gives CASSLNPAGNEQFF.

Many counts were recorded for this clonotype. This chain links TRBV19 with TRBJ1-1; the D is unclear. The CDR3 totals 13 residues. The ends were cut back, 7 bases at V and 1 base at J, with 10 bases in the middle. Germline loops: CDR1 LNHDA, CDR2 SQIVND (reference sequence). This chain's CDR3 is CASKFERNTEAFF. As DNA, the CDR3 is TGTGCCAGTAAATTTGAGAGGAACACTGAAGCTTTCTTT.

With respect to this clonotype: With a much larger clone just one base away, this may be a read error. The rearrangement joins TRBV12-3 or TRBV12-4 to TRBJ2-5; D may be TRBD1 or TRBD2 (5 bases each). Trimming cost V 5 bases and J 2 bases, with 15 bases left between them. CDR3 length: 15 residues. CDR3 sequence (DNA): TGTGCCAGCAGTGCCAAGGGGAGAGGGCAAGAGACCCAGTACTTC. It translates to CASSAKGRGQETQYF.

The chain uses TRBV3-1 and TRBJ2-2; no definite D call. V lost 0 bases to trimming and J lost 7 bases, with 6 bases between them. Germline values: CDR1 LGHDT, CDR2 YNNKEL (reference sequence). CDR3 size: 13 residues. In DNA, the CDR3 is TGTGCCAGCAGCCAAGAGCATGACGGGGAGCTGTTTTTT. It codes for CASSQEHDGELFF.

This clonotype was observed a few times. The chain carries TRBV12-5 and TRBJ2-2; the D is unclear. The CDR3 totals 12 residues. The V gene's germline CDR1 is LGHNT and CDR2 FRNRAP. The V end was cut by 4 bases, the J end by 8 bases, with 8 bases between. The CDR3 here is CASGSLPGELFF. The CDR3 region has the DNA TGTGCTAGTGGTTCCCTACCTGGGGAGCTGTTTTTT.

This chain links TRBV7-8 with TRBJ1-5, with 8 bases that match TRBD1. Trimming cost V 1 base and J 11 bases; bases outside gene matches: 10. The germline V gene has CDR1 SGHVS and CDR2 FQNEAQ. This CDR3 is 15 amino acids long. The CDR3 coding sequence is TGTGCCAGCAGCTTAGGACAGGGGTACCAAGAGACCCAGCATTTT. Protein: CASSLGQGYQETQHF.

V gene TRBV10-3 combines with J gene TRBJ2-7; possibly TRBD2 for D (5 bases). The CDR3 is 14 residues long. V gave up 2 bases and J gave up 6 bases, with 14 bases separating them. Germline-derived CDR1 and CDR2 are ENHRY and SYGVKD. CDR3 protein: CAISEQPSTSEQYF. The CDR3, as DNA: TGTGCCATCAGTGAGCAGCCAAGTACTAGCGAGCAGTACTTC.

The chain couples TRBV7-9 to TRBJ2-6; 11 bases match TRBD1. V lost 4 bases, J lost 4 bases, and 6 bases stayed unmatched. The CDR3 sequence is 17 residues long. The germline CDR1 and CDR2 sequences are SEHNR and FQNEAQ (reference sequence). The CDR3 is CASSSGQGASGANVLTF. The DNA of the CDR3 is TGTGCCAGCAGCTCCGGACAGGGGGCCTCGGGGGCCAACGTCCTGACTTTC. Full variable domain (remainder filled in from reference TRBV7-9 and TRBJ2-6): DTGVSQNPRHKITKRGQNVTFRCDPISEHNRLYWYRQTLGQGPEFLTYFQNEAQLEKSRLLSDRFSAERPKGSFSTLEIQRTEQGDSAMYLCASSSGQGASGANVLTFGAGSRLTVL.

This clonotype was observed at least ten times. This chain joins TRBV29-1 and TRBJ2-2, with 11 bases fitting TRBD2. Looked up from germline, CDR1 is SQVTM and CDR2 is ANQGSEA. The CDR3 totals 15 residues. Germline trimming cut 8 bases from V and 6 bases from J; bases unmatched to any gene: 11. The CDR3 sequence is CSFLAGGPGAGELFF. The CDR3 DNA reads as TGCAGCTTTTTAGCGGGAGGGCCAGGGGCCGGGGAGCTGTTTTTT.

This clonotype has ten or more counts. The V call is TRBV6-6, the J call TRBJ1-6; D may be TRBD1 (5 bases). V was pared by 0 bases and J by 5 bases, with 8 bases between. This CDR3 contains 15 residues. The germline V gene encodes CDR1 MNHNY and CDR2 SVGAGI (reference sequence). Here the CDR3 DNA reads TGTGCCAGCAGTTACTCGGGGACGGATAATTCACCCCTCCACTTT. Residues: CASSYSGTDNSPLHF.